Sequencing of this T cell receptor (beta chain) was carried out in a study of T cell changes during pregnancy in multiple sclerosis (dated by TCRdb to between 2018 and 2021). With respect to the entire study: Changes in the T cell repertoire over the course of pregnancy were examined in this study in women with multiple sclerosis.

A remark on this clone: Its antigen is unknown. Base qualities are missing; no much larger clone stands one base away.

Library construction relied on the immunoSEQ multiplex PCR assay. TCRdb's version of the immuneACCESS table is confined to in-frame rearrangements and falls short of the full clone set. An unresolved V gene accounts for under half of the shortfall where checked; the remainder is of unknown origin. Present in this sample are roughly 60,000 clones, 91% of which were seen just once. The ten biggest clones cover about 0.85% of the sample. The CDR3 contains 12 residues, cysteine and phenylalanine counted. Left in the record is the CDR3 DNA by itself, 36 bases read in frame from the first base. V sheds 5 bases and J sheds 0 bases, leaving 3 bases between their ends. The CDR1 and CDR2 encoded by the germline V gene are WSHSY and SAAADI.

The sample consisted of peripheral blood, taken before pregnancy. The TCR was taken from a female donor with multiple sclerosis, enrolled in a pregnancy study. The rearrangement joined TRBV10-2 to TRBJ2-3, with no confident D gene call. The CDR3 in this case is CASSRSTDTQYF. The nucleotide sequence reads as follows: TGCGCCAGCAGTCGTAGCACAGATACGCAGTATTTT.